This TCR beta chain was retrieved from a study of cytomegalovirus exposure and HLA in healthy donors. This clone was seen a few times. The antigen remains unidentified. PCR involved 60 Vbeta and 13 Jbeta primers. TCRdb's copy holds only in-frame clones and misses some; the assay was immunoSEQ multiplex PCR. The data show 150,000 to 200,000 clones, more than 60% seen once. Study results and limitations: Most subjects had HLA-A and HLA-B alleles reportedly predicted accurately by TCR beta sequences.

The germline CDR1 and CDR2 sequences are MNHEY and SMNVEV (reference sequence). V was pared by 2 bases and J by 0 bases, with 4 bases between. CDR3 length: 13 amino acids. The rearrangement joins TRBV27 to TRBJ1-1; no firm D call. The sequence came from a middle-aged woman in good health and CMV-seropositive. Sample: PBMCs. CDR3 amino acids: CASSLVMNTEAFF. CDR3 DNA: TGTGCCAGCAGTTTAGTCATGAACACTGAAGCTTTCTTT.